These T cell receptor beta chains were read from a single sample in a study of cytomegalovirus exposure and HLA in healthy donors. This table comes from immunoSEQ multiplex PCR, and its TCRdb copy is limited to in-frame clones, with some not included. The sample consists of approximately 180,000 clones, roughly 80% of them appearing once. The source material was PBMCs. These receptors were collected from a man between 25 and 39 years old in good health and CMV-seropositive. Both conserved end residues are part of each CDR3. A D gene is named only where the DNA matches it firmly. Clone size is shown for a subset of rows, as once, few, many or a class of expanded clone.

d_gene | abundance | j_gene | v_gene | CDR3aa | CDR3nt
. | . | TRBJ1-4 | TRBV30 | CAWGGGGPQANEKLFF | TGTGCCTGGGGGGGTGGGGGCCCGCAAGCTAATGAAAAACTGTTTTTT
TRBD1 | . | TRBJ1-5 | TRBV7-8 | CASSLGPGQRMNQPQHF | TGTGCCAGCAGCTTAGGCCCGGGACAGCGAATGAATCAGCCCCAGCATTTT
. | few | TRBJ1-4 | TRBV6-1 | CASSEKGRGWGLFF | TGTGCCAGCAGTGAAAAGGGGCGGGGCTGGGGACTGTTTTTT
TRBD2 | . | TRBJ2-3 | TRBV7-9 | CASSSLAGKIDTQYF | TGTGCCAGCAGCTCTCTAGCGGGGAAGATAGATACGCAGTATTTT
. | . | TRBJ2-3 | TRBV5-6 | CASSLSGGDTQYF | TGTGCCAGCAGCTTGAGTGGAGGGGATACGCAGTATTTT
TRBD1 | . | TRBJ2-7 | TRBV18 | CASSLRGGQGSSYEQYF | TGTGCCAGCTCTCTGAGGGGAGGACAGGGTAGCTCCTACGAGCAGTACTTC
. | . | TRBJ1-3 | TRBV7-9 | CSSSLGYSFGNTIYF | TGTTCCAGCAGCTTAGGATACAGCTTTGGAAACACCATATATTTT
. | . | TRBJ1-3 | TRBV11-1 | CASSLDPRGNTIYF | TGTGCCAGCAGCTTAGATCCGCGTGGAAACACCATATATTTT
TRBD1 | . | TRBJ2-7 | TRBV6-1 | CASSRGQGKYEQYF | TGTGCCAGCAGTCGAGGACAGGGAAAGTACGAGCAGTACTTC
. | . | TRBJ2-7 | TRBV5-6 | CASRIRAGSSEQYF | TGTGCCAGCAGGATAAGGGCAGGGTCGAGCGAGCAGTACTTC
. | . | TRBJ2-7 | TRBV6-1 | CASSDWRTPSSYEQYF | TGTGCCAGCAGTGACTGGCGGACTCCTAGCTCCTACGAGCAGTACTTC
TRBD2 | . | TRBJ2-7 | TRBV2 | CASSDNVGASGDSYEQYF | TGTGCCAGCAGTGACAACGTGGGGGCTAGCGGGGACTCCTACGAGCAGTACTTC
TRBD1 | . | TRBJ2-7 | TRBV2 | CASSEEGTGNYEQYF | TGTGCCAGCAGTGAGGAGGGGACAGGGAACTACGAGCAGTACTTC
. | . | TRBJ2-7 | TRBV4-1 | CASSQELSGAPYEQYF | TGCGCCAGCAGCCAAGAGCTGTCAGGGGCCCCCTACGAGCAGTACTTC
. | . | TRBJ1-3 | TRBV7-2 | CASSSPVSGNTIYF | TGTGCCAGCAGCTCCCCGGTCTCTGGAAACACCATATATTTT
TRBD1 | . | TRBJ1-2 | TRBV19 | CASNKQGEGGYTF | TGTGCCAGTAATAAACAGGGGGAAGGTGGCTACACCTTC